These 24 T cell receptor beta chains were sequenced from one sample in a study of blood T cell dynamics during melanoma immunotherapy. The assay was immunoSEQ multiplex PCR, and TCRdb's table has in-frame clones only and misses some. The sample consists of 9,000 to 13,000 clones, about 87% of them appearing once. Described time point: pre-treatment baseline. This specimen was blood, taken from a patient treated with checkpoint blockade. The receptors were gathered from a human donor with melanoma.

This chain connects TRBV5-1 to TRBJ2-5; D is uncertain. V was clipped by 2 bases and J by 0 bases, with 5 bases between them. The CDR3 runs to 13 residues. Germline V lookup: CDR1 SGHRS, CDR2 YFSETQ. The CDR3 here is CASSLGYQETQYF. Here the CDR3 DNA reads TGCGCCAGCAGCTTAGGTTACCAAGAGACCCAGTACTTC.

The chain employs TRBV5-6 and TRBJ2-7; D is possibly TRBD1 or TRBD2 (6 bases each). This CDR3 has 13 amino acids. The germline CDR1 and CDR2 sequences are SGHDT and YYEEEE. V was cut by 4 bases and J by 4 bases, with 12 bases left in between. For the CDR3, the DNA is TGTGCCAGCAGCAGGGGGAGGCCTTACGAGCAGTACTTC. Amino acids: CASSRGRPYEQYF.

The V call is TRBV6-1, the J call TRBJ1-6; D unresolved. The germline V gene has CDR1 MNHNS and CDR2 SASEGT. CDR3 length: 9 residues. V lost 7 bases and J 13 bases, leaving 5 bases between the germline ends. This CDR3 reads CASNWPLHF. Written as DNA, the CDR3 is TGTGCCAGCAACTGGCCCCTCCACTTT.

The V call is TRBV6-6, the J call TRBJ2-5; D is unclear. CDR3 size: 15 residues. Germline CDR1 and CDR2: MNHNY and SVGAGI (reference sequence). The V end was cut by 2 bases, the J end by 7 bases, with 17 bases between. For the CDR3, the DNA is TGTGCCAGCAGTTACCGGATCCCCACAGTAACGACCCAGTACTTC. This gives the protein CASSYRIPTVTTQYF.

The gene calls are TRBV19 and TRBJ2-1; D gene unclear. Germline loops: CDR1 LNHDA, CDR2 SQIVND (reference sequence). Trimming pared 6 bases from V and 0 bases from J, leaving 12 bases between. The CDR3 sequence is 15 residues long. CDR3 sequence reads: CASSEGVPSYNEQFF. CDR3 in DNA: TGTGCCAGTAGCGAAGGAGTTCCCTCCTACAATGAGCAGTTCTTC.

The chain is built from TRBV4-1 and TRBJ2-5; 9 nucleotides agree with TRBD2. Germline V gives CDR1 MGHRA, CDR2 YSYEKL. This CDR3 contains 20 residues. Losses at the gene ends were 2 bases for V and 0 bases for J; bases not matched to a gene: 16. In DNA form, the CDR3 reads TGCGCCAGCAGCCAAAATTCAGGGGGTAGCGGGGGACTGTACCAAGAGACCCAGTACTTC. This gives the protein CASSQNSGGSGGLYQETQYF.

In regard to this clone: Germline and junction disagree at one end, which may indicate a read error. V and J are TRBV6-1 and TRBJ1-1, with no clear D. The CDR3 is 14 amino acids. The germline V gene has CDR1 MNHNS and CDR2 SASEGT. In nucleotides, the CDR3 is TGTGCCAGCAGTGTCCCCTGGACCTCCTACCAAACCTCCTTT. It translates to CASSVPWTSYQTSF.

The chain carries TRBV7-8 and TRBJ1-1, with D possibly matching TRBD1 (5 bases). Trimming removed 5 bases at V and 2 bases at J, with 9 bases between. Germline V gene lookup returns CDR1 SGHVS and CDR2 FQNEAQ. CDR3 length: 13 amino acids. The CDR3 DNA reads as TGTGCCAGCAGCCAAGACAGTAACACTGAAGCTTTCTTT. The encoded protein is CASSQDSNTEAFF.

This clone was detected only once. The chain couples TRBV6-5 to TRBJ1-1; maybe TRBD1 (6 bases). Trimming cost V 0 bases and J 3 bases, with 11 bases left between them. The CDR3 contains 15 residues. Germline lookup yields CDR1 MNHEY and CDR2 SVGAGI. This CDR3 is CASSYSYRVDTEAFF. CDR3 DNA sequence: TGTGCCAGCAGTTACTCCTACAGGGTGGACACTGAAGCTTTCTTT.

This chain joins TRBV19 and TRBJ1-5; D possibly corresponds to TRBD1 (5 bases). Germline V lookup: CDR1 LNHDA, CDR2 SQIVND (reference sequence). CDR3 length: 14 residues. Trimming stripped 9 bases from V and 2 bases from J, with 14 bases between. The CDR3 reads CASGRGRGNQPQHF. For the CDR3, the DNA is TGTGCCAGCGGACGGGGGAGAGGCAATCAGCCCCAGCATTTT. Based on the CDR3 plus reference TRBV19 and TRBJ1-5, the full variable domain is DGGITQSPKYLFRKEGQNVTLSCEQNLNHDAMYWYRQDPGQGLRLIYYSQIVNDFQKGDIAEGYSVSREKKESFPLTVTSAQKNPTAFYLCASGRGRGNQPQHFGDGTRLSIL.

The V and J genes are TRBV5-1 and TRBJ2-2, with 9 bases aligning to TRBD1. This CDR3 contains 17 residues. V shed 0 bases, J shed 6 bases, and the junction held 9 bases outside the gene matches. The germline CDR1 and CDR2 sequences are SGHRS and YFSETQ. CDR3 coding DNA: TGCGCCAGCAGCTTGGACTCCCCGGGACAGGGTTCCGGGGAGCTGTTTTTT. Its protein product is CASSLDSPGQGSGELFF. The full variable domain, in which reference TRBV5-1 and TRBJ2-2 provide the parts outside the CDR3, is KAGVTQTPRYLIKTRGQQVTLSCSPISGHRSVSWYQQTPGQGLQFLFEYFSETQRNKGNFPGRFSGRQFSNSRSEMNVSTLELGDSALYLCASSLDSPGQGSGELFFGEGSRLTVL.

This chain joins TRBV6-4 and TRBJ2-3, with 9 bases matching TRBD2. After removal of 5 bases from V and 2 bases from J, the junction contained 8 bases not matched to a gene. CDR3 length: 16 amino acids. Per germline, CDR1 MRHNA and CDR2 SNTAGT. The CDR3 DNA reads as TGTGCCAGCAGTCCCTTGACTAGCGGAATCACAGATACGCAGTATTTT. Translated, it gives CASSPLTSGITDTQYF.

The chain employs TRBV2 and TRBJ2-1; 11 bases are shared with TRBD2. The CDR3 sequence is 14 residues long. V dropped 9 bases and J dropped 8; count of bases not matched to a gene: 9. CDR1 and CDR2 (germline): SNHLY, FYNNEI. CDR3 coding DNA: TGTGCCAGTTCGATTATAGCGGGGGGGGATGAGCAGTTCTTC. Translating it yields CASSIIAGGDEQFF.

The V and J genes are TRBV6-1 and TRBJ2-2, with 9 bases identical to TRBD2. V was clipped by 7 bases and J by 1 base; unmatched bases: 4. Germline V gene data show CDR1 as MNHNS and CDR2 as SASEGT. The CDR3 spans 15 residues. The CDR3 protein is CASNLAGLNTGELFF. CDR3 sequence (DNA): TGTGCCAGCAACCTAGCGGGATTGAACACCGGGGAGCTGTTTTTT.

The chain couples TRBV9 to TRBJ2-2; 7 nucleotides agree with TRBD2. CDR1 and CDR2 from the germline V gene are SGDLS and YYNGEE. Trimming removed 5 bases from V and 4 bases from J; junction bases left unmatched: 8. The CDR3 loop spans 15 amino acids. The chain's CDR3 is CASSGGGASTGELFF. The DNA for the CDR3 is TGTGCCAGCAGTGGGGGGGGAGCCTCCACCGGGGAGCTGTTTTTT.

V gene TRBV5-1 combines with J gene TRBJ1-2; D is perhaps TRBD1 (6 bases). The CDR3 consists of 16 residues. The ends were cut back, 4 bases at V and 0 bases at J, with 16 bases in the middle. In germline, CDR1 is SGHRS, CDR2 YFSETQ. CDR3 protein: CASSPRGTSTNYGYTF. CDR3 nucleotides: TGCGCCAGCAGCCCTAGGGGGACGTCCACTAACTATGGCTACACCTTC.

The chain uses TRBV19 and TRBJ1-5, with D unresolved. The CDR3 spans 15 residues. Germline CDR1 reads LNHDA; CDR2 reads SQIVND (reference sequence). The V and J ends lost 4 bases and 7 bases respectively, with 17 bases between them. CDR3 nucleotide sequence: TGTGCCAGTAGTAGGGAAGTCTCTGCAAGACAGCCCCAGCATTTT. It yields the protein CASSREVSARQPQHF.

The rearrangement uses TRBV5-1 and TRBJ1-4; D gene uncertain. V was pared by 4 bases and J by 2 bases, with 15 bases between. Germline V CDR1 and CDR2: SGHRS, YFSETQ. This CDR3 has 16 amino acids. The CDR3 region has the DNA TGCGCCAGCAGCCCCTACCCGACAAGCACTAATGAAAAACTGTTTTTT. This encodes CASSPYPTSTNEKLFF.

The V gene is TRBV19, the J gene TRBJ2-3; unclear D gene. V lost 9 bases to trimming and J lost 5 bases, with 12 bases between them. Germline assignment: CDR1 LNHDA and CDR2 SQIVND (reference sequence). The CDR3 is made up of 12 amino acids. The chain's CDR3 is CASRQSGDTQYF. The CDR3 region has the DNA TGTGCCAGCCGCCAGTCGGGAGATACGCAGTATTTT.

The CDR3: CASSVRQTYTEAFF. In nucleotides, the CDR3 is TGTGCCAGCTCAGTACGACAGACATACACTGAAGCTTTCTTT. The rearrangement joins TRBV18 to TRBJ1-1, with TRBD1 as a possible D gene (5 bases). Germline loops: CDR1 KGHSH, CDR2 LQKENI. The CDR3 runs to 14 residues. The V end was cut by 5 bases, the J end by 3 bases, with 13 bases between.

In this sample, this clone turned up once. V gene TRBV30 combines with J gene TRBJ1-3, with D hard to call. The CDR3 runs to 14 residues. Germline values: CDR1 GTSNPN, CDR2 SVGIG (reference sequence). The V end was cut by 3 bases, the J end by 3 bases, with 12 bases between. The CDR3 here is CAWSLTGNGNTIYF. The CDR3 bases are TGTGCCTGGAGCCTCACGGGTAATGGAAACACCATATATTTT.

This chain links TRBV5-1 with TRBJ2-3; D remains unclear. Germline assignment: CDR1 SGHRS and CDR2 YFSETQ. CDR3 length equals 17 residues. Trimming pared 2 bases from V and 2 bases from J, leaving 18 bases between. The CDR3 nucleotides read TGCGCCAGCAGCTTATTCCAAATACCGCAATCCACAGATACGCAGTATTTT. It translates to CASSLFQIPQSTDTQYF.

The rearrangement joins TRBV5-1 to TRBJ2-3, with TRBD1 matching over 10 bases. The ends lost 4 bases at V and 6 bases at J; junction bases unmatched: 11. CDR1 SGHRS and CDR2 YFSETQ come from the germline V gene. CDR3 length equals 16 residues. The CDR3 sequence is CASSPTGQGGWDTQYF. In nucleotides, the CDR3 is TGCGCCAGCAGCCCCACCGGACAGGGGGGTTGGGATACGCAGTATTTT. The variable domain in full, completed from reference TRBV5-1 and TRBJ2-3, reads KAGVTQTPRYLIKTRGQQVTLSCSPISGHRSVSWYQQTPGQGLQFLFEYFSETQRNKGNFPGRFSGRQFSNSRSEMNVSTLELGDSALYLCASSPTGQGGWDTQYFGPGTRLTVL.

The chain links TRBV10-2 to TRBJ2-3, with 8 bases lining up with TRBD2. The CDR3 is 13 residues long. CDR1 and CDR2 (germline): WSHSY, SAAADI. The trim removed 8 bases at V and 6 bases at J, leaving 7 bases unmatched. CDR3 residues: CASRVSGEDTQYF. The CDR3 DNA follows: TGCGCCAGCCGAGTTAGCGGGGAGGATACGCAGTATTTT.